This record looks at one T cell receptor beta chain sequence and its context. Antigen specificity is unknown. The data derive from a study of follicular helper T cells after annual influenza vaccination. Broader study findings: Just roughly 9-22% of cells analyzed had recovered productive TCRB sequences. The much larger non-cTfh compartments may have been undersampled.

This CDR3 is built from 14 residues. V dropped 1 base and J dropped 9; count of bases not matched to a gene: 6. Germline assignment: CDR1 LGHNA and CDR2 YNFKEQ. Time point described: 2014-2015 season, pre-vaccination. TCRdb's copy holds only in-frame clones and misses some; the assay was immunoSEQ multiplex PCR. The data show over 14,000 clones, approximately 84% seen once. The sequencing here drew on CXCR5- memory CD4+ T cells sorted from blood, taken on the day of influenza vaccination. The clonotype originates from an adult who received the influenza vaccine. The rearrangement links TRBV4-2 to TRBJ1-2; 9 bases are shared with TRBD1. CDR3 loop: CASSQGDRDSSYTF. CDR3 in DNA: TGTGCCAGCAGCCAAGGGGACAGGGATTCTAGCTACACCTTC.